These 19 T cell receptor beta chains originate from one sample sequenced in a study of blood T cell repertoires in COVID-19. Profiling relied on immunoSEQ multiplex PCR, and the TCRdb table lists in-frame clones only, not all of them. The sample holds roughly 380,000 clones, roughly 90% seen once. Sequencing was done on a sample of PBMCs or T cells enriched from blood (not recorded which). The receptors were sampled from a woman aged 30 to 39 who had recovered from COVID-19.

The CDR3 spells CASRGLKAKDQPQHF. Written as DNA, the CDR3 is TGTGCCAGCAGGGGACTCAAAGCAAAAGATCAGCCCCAGCATTTT. The genes are TRBV28 and TRBJ1-5; possible D gene TRBD1, 5 bases. Looked up from germline, CDR1 is MDHEN and CDR2 is SYDVKM. The CDR3 covers 15 residues. Trimming took 6 bases from V and 5 from J, leaving 17 bases between them. The full variable domain, completed using reference TRBV28 and TRBJ1-5, is DVKVTQSSRYLVKRTGEKVFLECVQDMDHENMFWYRQDPGLGLRLIYFSYDVKMKEKGDIPEGYSVSREKKERFSLILESASTNQTSMYLCASRGLKAKDQPQHFGDGTRLSIL.

The V and J genes are TRBV27 and TRBJ2-1, with 8 nucleotides matching TRBD2. Trimming removed 5 bases from V and 2 bases from J; junction bases left unmatched: 5. CDR3 size: 15 residues. CDR1 and CDR2 from the germline V gene are MNHEY and SMNVEV (reference sequence). This CDR3 reads CASSPSGRAYNEQFF. The CDR3 DNA is TGTGCCAGCAGTCCAAGCGGGAGAGCCTACAATGAGCAGTTCTTC.

V and J are TRBV7-2 and TRBJ1-2; D not resolved. Deletions cut 1 base from V and 3 bases from J, with 9 bases between. The CDR3 is made up of 14 amino acids. Germline V gene lookup returns CDR1 SGHTA and CDR2 FQGNSA. CDR3: CASSLDFTDYGYTF. In DNA, the CDR3 is TGTGCCAGCAGCTTAGATTTTACAGACTATGGCTACACCTTC.

The chain has TRBV5-1 and TRBJ1-2; maybe TRBD1 (6 bases). The germline V gene has CDR1 SGHRS and CDR2 YFSETQ. V shed 5 bases and J shed 3 bases, with 14 bases lying between them. The CDR3 covers 14 residues. CDR3 in amino acids: CASSPEDSYYGYTF. The CDR3 bases are TGCGCCAGCAGTCCTGAGGACAGCTACTATGGCTACACCTTC.

The chain recombines TRBV28 with TRBJ2-1, with TRBD1 matching 7 bases. Germline lookup yields CDR1 MDHEN and CDR2 SYDVKM. Germline trimming cut 7 bases from V and 2 bases from J; bases unmatched to any gene: 2. There are 13 residues in the CDR3. In DNA, the CDR3 is TGTGCCAGCATAGGGACAGCCTACAATGAGCAGTTCTTC. Translated, it gives CASIGTAYNEQFF.

V gene TRBV11-2 combines with J gene TRBJ2-7; D remains ambiguous. The length of the CDR3 is 13 residues. In germline, CDR1 is SGHAT, CDR2 FQNNGV. V shed 1 base and J shed 5 bases, with 9 bases lying between them. CDR3 sequence (DNA): TGTGCCAGCAGCTTAGGGAATCAGGACGAGCAGTACTTC. This gives the protein CASSLGNQDEQYF.

This chain links TRBV28 with TRBJ2-7, with 11 bases matching TRBD2. This CDR3 has 15 residues. The V segment lost 3 bases and the J segment 3 bases; nucleotides outside the gene matches: 4. Germline lookup yields CDR1 MDHEN and CDR2 SYDVKM. This CDR3 is CASSLGLADYYEQYF. The CDR3 DNA reads TGTGCCAGCAGTTTGGGACTAGCGGATTACTACGAGCAGTACTTC.

V usage is TRBV28 and J usage is TRBJ1-3; D not resolved. The V end lost 6 bases, the J end lost 0 bases, and 6 bases lay between the germline ends. The germline CDR1 and CDR2 sequences are MDHEN and SYDVKM. The CDR3 sequence is 13 residues long. The CDR3 loop is CASSRVSGNTIYF. In DNA form, the CDR3 reads TGTGCCAGCAGCCGGGTCTCTGGAAACACCATATATTTT.

V and J are TRBV2 and TRBJ1-4, with D perhaps matching TRBD1 (5 bases). CDR1 and CDR2 from the germline V gene are SNHLY and FYNNEI. V gave up 4 bases and J gave up 0 bases, with 15 bases separating them. This CDR3 has 17 amino acids. The chain's CDR3 is CASSGAAEGATNEKLFF. CDR3 nucleotides: TGTGCCAGCAGTGGGGCAGCTGAAGGGGCAACTAATGAAAAACTGTTTTTT. Full variable domain (outside the CDR3, taken from reference TRBV2 and TRBJ1-4): EPEVTQTPSHQVTQMGQEVILRCVPISNHLYFYWYRQILGQKVEFLVSFYNNEISEKSEIFDDQFSVERPDGSNFTLKIRSTKLEDSAMYFCASSGAAEGATNEKLFFGSGTQLSVL.

The chain combines TRBV2 with TRBJ2-1, with 9 positions matching TRBD1. The CDR3 length is 15 residues. CDR1 is SNHLY and CDR2 is FYNNEI in the germline V gene. The trim removed 7 bases at V and 8 bases at J, leaving 12 bases unmatched. CDR3 amino acids: CASTERWDRVYEQFF. The CDR3, as DNA: TGTGCCAGCACCGAACGTTGGGACAGGGTCTATGAGCAGTTCTTC.

The V gene is TRBV9, the J gene TRBJ2-1, with a weak D call TRBD1 (6 bases). The ends were cut back, 8 bases at V and 4 bases at J, with 16 bases in the middle. This CDR3 has 14 amino acids. Germline V gives CDR1 SGDLS, CDR2 YYNGEE. Written as DNA, the CDR3 is TGTGCCAGTTCGAGGCGGACAGATTACAATGAGCAGTTCTTC. Protein product: CASSRRTDYNEQFF. Full variable domain (missing parts from reference TRBV9 and TRBJ2-1): DSGVTQTPKHLITATGQRVTLRCSPRSGDLSVYWYQQSLDQGLQFLIQYYNGEERAKGNILERFSAQQFPDLHSELNLSSLELGDSALYFCASSRRTDYNEQFFGPGTRLTVL.

The chain carries TRBV7-9 and TRBJ1-1; D might be TRBD1 (6 bases). CDR3 length: 18 residues. CDR1 and CDR2 (germline): SEHNR, FQNEAQ (reference sequence). The germline V and J ends were trimmed by 2 bases and 4 bases, with 23 bases remaining between them. The CDR3 coding sequence is TGTGCCAGCAGCTTAACCCCGGCCCTACAGGGTTCGGGCACTGAAGCTTTCTTT. Its translation is CASSLTPALQGSGTEAFF.

This clone showed up just a few times. The chain links TRBV7-9 to TRBJ1-6; 7 bases map to TRBD1. Germline trimming cut 5 bases from V and 10 bases from J; bases unmatched to any gene: 8. This CDR3 is built from 14 residues. From germline, CDR1 is SEHNR and CDR2 FQNEAQ (reference sequence). The CDR3 spells CASSADRYPSPLHF. In DNA form, the CDR3 reads TGTGCCAGCAGCGCGGACAGGTATCCCTCACCCCTCCACTTT. Drawing the rest from reference TRBV7-9 and TRBJ1-6, the complete variable domain is DTGVSQNPRHKITKRGQNVTFRCDPISEHNRLYWYRQTLGQGPEFLTYFQNEAQLEKSRLLSDRFSAERPKGSFSTLEIQRTEQGDSAMYLCASSADRYPSPLHFGNGTRLTVT.

This clone was counted only a few times. The J gene is TRBJ1-2, the V gene TRBV29-1, with 7 bases fitting TRBD1. Germline-derived CDR1 and CDR2 are SQVTM and ANQGSEA. The CDR3 covers 14 residues. The V gene end was trimmed by 0 bases and the J gene end by 8 bases; junction bases not matched to a gene: 9. CDR3 loop: CSVEDATGLGGYTF. CDR3 in DNA: TGCAGCGTTGAAGACGCGACAGGGCTAGGCGGCTACACCTTC.

The chain recombines TRBV2 with TRBJ1-4; D unclear. V dropped 2 bases and J dropped 8 bases, with 6 bases sitting between them. The CDR3 has 12 amino acids. Per germline, CDR1 SNHLY and CDR2 FYNNEI. The CDR3 coding sequence is TGTGCCAGCAGTGAACGGAGAGAAAAACTGTTTTTT. Amino acid sequence: CASSERREKLFF. Full variable domain (outside the CDR3, taken from reference TRBV2 and TRBJ1-4): EPEVTQTPSHQVTQMGQEVILRCVPISNHLYFYWYRQILGQKVEFLVSFYNNEISEKSEIFDDQFSVERPDGSNFTLKIRSTKLEDSAMYFCASSERREKLFFGSGTQLSVL.

This sequence joins TRBV5-1 and TRBJ2-2, with D unresolved. CDR1 is SGHRS and CDR2 is YFSETQ in the germline V gene. V lost 3 bases and J 7 bases, leaving 10 bases between the germline ends. CDR3 size: 13 residues. Here the CDR3 reads CASSSRLGGELFF. In nucleotides, the CDR3 is TGCGCCAGCAGCTCCAGGCTGGGCGGGGAGCTGTTTTTT.

The V gene is TRBV6-1, the J gene TRBJ2-7, with D uncertain. The CDR3 runs to 15 residues. Trimming removed 0 bases at V and 3 bases at J, with 12 bases between. Looked up from germline, CDR1 is MNHNS and CDR2 is SASEGT. This CDR3 reads CASSEAISFDYEQYF. The CDR3 nucleotides are TGTGCCAGCAGTGAAGCGATTAGTTTCGACTACGAGCAGTACTTC.

The chain couples TRBV9 to TRBJ2-2, with D unresolved. Trimming pared 0 bases from V and 7 bases from J, leaving 10 bases between. The CDR3 sequence is 14 residues long. Germline V gene sequence: CDR1 SGDLS, CDR2 YYNGEE. The CDR3 loop is CASSVDLGHGELFF. CDR3 DNA sequence: TGTGCCAGCAGCGTAGACCTGGGCCACGGGGAGCTGTTTTTT.

The chain employs TRBV6-5 and TRBJ2-7; the D is unclear. The CDR3 consists of 14 residues. CDR1 MNHEY and CDR2 SVGAGI come from the germline V gene. V gave up 0 bases and J gave up 3 bases, with 9 bases separating them. The CDR3 bases are TGTGCCAGCAGTTACTCGAGCTCTGTCTACGAGCAGTACTTC. This translates into CASSYSSSVYEQYF.